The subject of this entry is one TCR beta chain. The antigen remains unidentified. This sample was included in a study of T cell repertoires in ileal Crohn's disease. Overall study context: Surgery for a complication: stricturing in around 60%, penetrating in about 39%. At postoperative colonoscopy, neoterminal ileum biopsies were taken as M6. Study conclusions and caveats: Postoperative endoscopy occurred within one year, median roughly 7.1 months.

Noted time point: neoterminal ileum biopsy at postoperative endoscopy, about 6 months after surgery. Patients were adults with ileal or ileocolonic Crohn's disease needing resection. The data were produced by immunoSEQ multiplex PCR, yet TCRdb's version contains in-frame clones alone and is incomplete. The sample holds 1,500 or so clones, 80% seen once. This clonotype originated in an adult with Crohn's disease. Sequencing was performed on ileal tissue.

The CDR3 DNA is TGTGCCAGTAGTATTTCGGTTAACACTGAAGCTTTCTTT. Its protein product is CASSISVNTEAFF. The chain employs TRBV19 and TRBJ1-1, with D hard to call. This CDR3 region has 13 residues. Trimming pared 3 bases from V and 2 bases from J, leaving 7 bases between. The germline V gene encodes CDR1 LNHDA and CDR2 SQIVND (reference sequence).